The clone carrying this T cell receptor (beta chain) showed up just a few times. What it recognizes is unknown. Sequenced by immunoSEQ multiplex PCR; TCRdb stores in-frame clones only, minus some. The repertoire holds 150,000 to 200,000 clones, with 81% as singletons. The CDR3 has 16 residues. The V and J ends lost 3 bases and 4 bases, in that order; junction bases with no gene match: 6. The germline V gene has CDR1 SGHDN and CDR2 FVKESK. The data stem from a study of cytomegalovirus exposure and HLA in healthy donors. Whole-study results and caveats: First-cohort TCR clusters tended to co-occur in the roughly 130 validation repertoires, a later analysis found. While the bulk of TCR sequences proved rare, some public TCRs turned up in many donors. Under in vitro conditions, three CMV-associated chains were confirmed as specific for CMV antigens. It was approximately 160 TCR beta chains that were listed as cytomegalovirus-associated.

The sequence came from a woman aged 25 to 39 in good health and CMV-seronegative. Sequenced material: PBMCs. This chain links TRBV14 with TRBJ2-7; 13 bases agree with TRBD2. CDR3 in amino acids: CASSHGLAGEPYEQYF. CDR3 DNA sequence: TGTGCCAGCAGCCACGGACTAGCGGGGGAACCGTACGAGCAGTACTTC.